These 25 T cell receptor beta chains were all obtained from the same sample, sequenced in a study of beta chain features in type 1 diabetes. Expressed TCRB transcripts got sequenced, as all isolated RNA was reverse transcribed. Assay: immunoSEQ multiplex PCR; the TCRdb copy retains only in-frame clones and omits some. This sample carries 900,000 or so clones, 17% of them seen once, and the ten largest clones take 0.023%. The sample taken for sequencing was naive CD4+ T cells from blood. The receptors shown here come from a woman under 30 in good health.

There are a few counts of this clone. J is TRBJ2-3 and V is TRBV6-6; a weak D match, TRBD2 (6 bases). Trimming shortened V by 3 bases and J by 0 bases, and 13 bases separated the two germline ends. The V gene's germline CDR1 is MNHNY and CDR2 SVGAGI (reference sequence). This CDR3 spans 16 amino acids. Here the CDR3 DNA reads TGTGCCAGCAGTTATGGGGTAGCGGCAAGCACAGATACGCAGTATTTT. Protein product: CASSYGVAASTDTQYF.

The chain couples TRBV4-3 to TRBJ2-1; 9 bases are a match to TRBD2. Germline CDR1 reads LGHNA; CDR2 reads YSLEER. Trimming removed 2 bases from V and 2 bases from J; junction bases left unmatched: 19. The CDR3 has 21 residues. The CDR3 region is CASSQIQTPRSGSRTYNEQFF. The CDR3 bases are TGCGCCAGCAGCCAAATTCAGACCCCTCGTAGCGGGAGTCGGACCTACAATGAGCAGTTCTTC.

This clone turned up a few times. This may be a read error: a much more frequent sequence differs by one nucleotide. Other DNA sequences of this sample code for an identical CDR3. The chain links TRBV28 to TRBJ2-6; D unresolved. The V gene lost 4 bases and the J gene lost 2 bases, with 0 bases spanning the gap. The CDR3 totals 12 residues. Per the germline V gene, CDR1 is MDHEN and CDR2 is SYDVKM. The CDR3 nucleotides are TGTGCCAGCAGTTCTGGGGCCAACGTCCTGACTTTC. Amino acid sequence: CASSSGANVLTF.

The chain recombines TRBV6-5 with TRBJ2-5, with 9 bases identical to TRBD1. The CDR3 is 14 residues long. The germline V gene encodes CDR1 MNHEY and CDR2 SVGAGI. V lost 6 bases, J lost 5 bases, and 7 bases stayed unmatched. In DNA form, the CDR3 reads TGTGCCAGCAGCTCAACAGGGGGCGAGGAGACCCAGTACTTC. This sequence encodes CASSSTGGEETQYF.

This clone was seen a handful of times. This CDR3 is also generated by other DNA sequences in the sample. The rearrangement links TRBV7-9 to TRBJ2-1; weak D call: TRBD2 (6 bases). The CDR3 length is 13 residues. Trimming removed 6 bases from V and 6 bases from J, with 12 bases in between. Germline assignment: CDR1 SEHNR and CDR2 FQNEAQ (reference sequence). The CDR3 here is CASSLGLSNEQFF. In DNA, the CDR3 is TGTGCCAGCAGTTTGGGACTGAGCAATGAGCAGTTCTTC.

V usage is TRBV7-6 and J usage is TRBJ2-7; perhaps TRBD2 as D (6 bases). This CDR3 has 12 amino acids. Germline CDR1 and CDR2: SGHVS and FNYEAQ. With 11 bases removed from V and 2 bases from J, the gap between germline ends came to 13 bases. The CDR3 nucleotides read TGTGCCTCGGAGCGGGCGACCTACGAGCAGTACTTC. It yields the protein CASERATYEQYF. The variable domain in full, with the rest retrieved from reference TRBV7-6 and TRBJ2-7, is GAGVSQSPRYKVTKRGQDVALRCDPISGHVSLYWYRQALGQGPEFLTYFNYEAQQDKSGLPNDRFSAERPEGSISTLTIQRTEQRDSAMYRCASERATYEQYFGPGTRLTVT.

This clone was observed a few times. The chain joins TRBV27 to TRBJ1-5; tentatively, D is TRBD1 (5 bases). The length of the CDR3 is 17 residues. The V end lost 6 bases, the J end lost 0 bases, and 18 bases lay between the germline ends. Germline V gives CDR1 MNHEY, CDR2 SMNVEV (reference sequence). The CDR3 reads CASSRVGGTYSNQPQHF. Written as DNA, the CDR3 is TGTGCCAGCAGCCGAGTGGGAGGGACCTATAGCAATCAGCCCCAGCATTTT.

This clone was detected only a few times. The J gene is TRBJ2-7, the V gene TRBV6-6; D possibly corresponds to TRBD2 (6 bases). Germline V gene data show CDR1 as MNHNY and CDR2 as SVGAGI (reference sequence). The CDR3 has 13 residues. V was shortened by 6 bases and J by 0 bases, with 9 bases between the two germline ends. The DNA for the CDR3 is TGTGCCAGCAGGGAGGGAGTCTCCTACGAGCAGTACTTC. Its translation is CASREGVSYEQYF.

This chain joins TRBV7-3 and TRBJ2-1; D perhaps matches TRBD1 (6 bases). This CDR3 is built from 17 residues. From germline, CDR1 is SGHTA and CDR2 FQGTGA. Trimming left V 0 bases short and J 6 bases short, with 18 bases between. The CDR3 spells CASSLTGEQGRINEQFF. The CDR3 DNA is TGTGCCAGCAGCTTAACGGGTGAACAGGGAAGGATCAATGAGCAGTTCTTC.

The V gene is TRBV28, the J gene TRBJ2-5; TRBD1 might be the D (6 bases). V dropped 4 bases and J dropped 4 bases, with 16 bases sitting between them. Per germline, CDR1 MDHEN and CDR2 SYDVKM. This CDR3 is built from 15 residues. The CDR3 loop reads CASSSPQGFAETQYF. The CDR3 nucleotides read TGTGCCAGCAGTTCTCCACAGGGTTTCGCAGAGACCCAGTACTTC.

This clone was seen a handful of times. The V and J genes are TRBV4-2 and TRBJ2-3; no clear D. V lost 0 bases, J lost 1 base, and 5 bases lay in between. The CDR3 has 14 residues. CDR1 is LGHNA, CDR2 YNFKEQ, per germline. CDR3 residues: CASSQEPRTDTQYF. CDR3 in DNA: TGTGCCAGCAGCCAAGAACCCCGCACAGATACGCAGTATTTT.

This chain joins TRBV28 and TRBJ1-5, with 7 bases matching TRBD1. V gave up 0 bases and J gave up 15 bases; unmatched junction bases: 14. This CDR3 region has 15 residues. Per germline, CDR1 MDHEN and CDR2 SYDVKM. This CDR3 is CASSLWGDRQKSWHF. CDR3 nucleotide sequence: TGTGCCAGCAGTTTATGGGGGGACAGACAGAAGTCTTGGCATTTT.

With respect to this clone: The sample carries other DNA sequences with the same CDR3. CDR3 residues: CASSPGQGNTEAFF. For the CDR3, the DNA is TGTGCCAGCAGTCCCGGACAGGGGAACACTGAAGCTTTCTTT. The chain is built from TRBV28 and TRBJ1-1; 8 nucleotides align to TRBD1. This CDR3 is built from 14 residues. The V segment lost 5 bases and the J segment 1 base; nucleotides outside the gene matches: 3. Germline loops: CDR1 MDHEN, CDR2 SYDVKM.

This clone was observed a handful of times. V and J are TRBV7-8 and TRBJ2-1; D ambiguous. This CDR3 is 15 amino acids long. Germline V gives CDR1 SGHVS, CDR2 FQNEAQ. Deletions cut 4 bases from V and 2 bases from J, with 12 bases between. CDR3 loop: CASSSDSKAYNEQFF. Written as DNA, the CDR3 is TGTGCCAGCAGCTCCGATTCCAAAGCCTACAATGAGCAGTTCTTC.

As to this clone: The same CDR3 is also encoded by other DNA sequences in this sample. The CDR3 DNA sequence: TGTGCCAGCTCACCCAGGACAGGGGGCTCCTACGAGCAGTACTTC. Translation: CASSPRTGGSYEQYF. The chain is built from TRBV18 and TRBJ2-7; TRBD1 aligns across 10 bases. This CDR3 has 15 amino acids. V was clipped by 3 bases and J by 0 bases; unmatched bases: 2. Germline assignment: CDR1 KGHSH and CDR2 LQKENI.

This clone showed up just a few times. The chain uses TRBV15 and TRBJ2-1; 10 positions match TRBD2. There are 15 residues in the CDR3. The V gene end was trimmed by 2 bases and the J gene end by 9 bases; junction bases not matched to a gene: 7. The germline V gene has CDR1 LNHNV and CDR2 YYDKDF (reference sequence). CDR3 sequence: CATSRLAGAFGEQFF. In DNA, the CDR3 is TGTGCCACCAGCAGACTAGCGGGAGCTTTCGGTGAGCAGTTCTTC.

The V gene is TRBV7-3, the J gene TRBJ2-3; perhaps TRBD1 as D (6 bases). The germline gives CDR1 SGHTA, CDR2 FQGTGA. V lost 6 bases and J lost 0, with 10 bases in between. The CDR3 is 14 amino acids. The CDR3 sequence: CASRDSYSTDTQYF. Here the CDR3 DNA reads TGTGCCAGCAGGGACAGTTATAGCACAGATACGCAGTATTTT.

This sequence joins TRBV6-6 and TRBJ1-5; no reliable D call. This CDR3 is built from 13 residues. Germline V gene lookup returns CDR1 MNHNY and CDR2 SVGAGI (reference sequence). V was pared by 0 bases and J by 7 bases, with 7 bases between. CDR3 sequence (DNA): TGTGCCAGCAGTTACTCAGGGTTGCAGCCCCAGCATTTT. This encodes CASSYSGLQPQHF.

The chain carries TRBV5-1 and TRBJ2-7; maybe TRBD2 (6 bases). The CDR3 totals 16 residues. The V and J ends lost 0 bases and 2 bases respectively, with 15 bases between them. Germline V CDR1 and CDR2: SGHRS, YFSETQ. CDR3 residues: CASSLEVGGWAYEQYF. CDR3 DNA: TGCGCCAGCAGCTTGGAGGTTGGAGGGTGGGCCTACGAGCAGTACTTC.

This clone was counted between two and nine times. Written as DNA, the CDR3 is TGTGCCAGCAGCCCAGTTGGTAGGGCTAGCGGGACTGGCAGGGTAAATGAGCAGTTCTTC. Translating gives CASSPVGRASGTGRVNEQFF. The rearrangement links TRBV7-3 to TRBJ2-1, with TRBD2 identical over 9 bases. V shed 5 bases, J shed 7 bases, and the junction held 24 bases outside the gene matches. The CDR3 totals 20 residues. The germline gives CDR1 SGHTA, CDR2 FQGTGA.

This clone was counted a few times. This chain joins TRBV5-4 and TRBJ2-2, with no clear D. The CDR3 is 13 residues long. Germline V lookup: CDR1 SGHNT, CDR2 YYREEE (reference sequence). Trimming left V 5 bases short and J 7 bases short, with 12 bases between. The DNA for the CDR3 is TGTGCCAGCAGTAAGGAAATAGGCGGGGAGCTGTTTTTT. This translates into CASSKEIGGELFF.

The CDR3: CASSGTGNRYEQYF. As DNA, the CDR3 is TGTGCCAGCAGCGGGACAGGGAATAGGTACGAGCAGTACTTC. The chain links TRBV28 to TRBJ2-7; 9 bases line up with TRBD1. Germline values: CDR1 MDHEN, CDR2 SYDVKM. V was pared by 6 bases and J by 4 bases, with 7 bases of the junction left unmatched. The CDR3 is made up of 14 amino acids.

The V gene is TRBV7-2, the J gene TRBJ2-7; a possible D gene is TRBD1 (6 bases). The CDR3 sequence is 14 residues long. Trimming removed 1 base at V and 2 bases at J, with 9 bases between. CDR1 and CDR2 (germline): SGHTA, FQGNSA. The CDR3 DNA sequence: TGTGCCAGCAGCTTAGAAGGGGGTCCCTACGAGCAGTACTTC. Translated: CASSLEGGPYEQYF.

In this sample, this clone turned up a few times. The chain employs TRBV21-1 and TRBJ2-1; TRBD2, as called in the table, went unchecked against the DNA. TRBV21-1 is marked as a pseudogene. The CDR3 spans 17 residues. The CDR3, as DNA: TGTGCCAGCAGCAAATGGCGGACTAGCGCGAAACGTGGGGGGCAGTTCTTC. Translating gives CASSKWRTSAKRGGQFF.

This clone was seen more than once but under ten times. The chain joins TRBV28 to TRBJ2-1; no firm D call. The V and J ends lost 6 bases and 0 bases respectively, with 9 bases between them. CDR3 size: 14 residues. The germline V gene encodes CDR1 MDHEN and CDR2 SYDVKM. CDR3 sequence: CASRNPNSYNEQFF. CDR3 DNA sequence: TGTGCCAGCAGAAACCCGAACTCCTACAATGAGCAGTTCTTC. Full variable domain (outside the CDR3, taken from reference TRBV28 and TRBJ2-1): DVKVTQSSRYLVKRTGEKVFLECVQDMDHENMFWYRQDPGLGLRLIYFSYDVKMKEKGDIPEGYSVSREKKERFSLILESASTNQTSMYLCASRNPNSYNEQFFGPGTRLTVL.